One sample yielded the 13 T cell receptor beta chains listed below, sequenced in a study of tumor and adjacent non-tumor tissue in lung cancer. No cell sorting was done before RNA was extracted from the tissue. TCRbeta libraries were built with three rounds of nested PCR, modified from ARM-PCR. One entry per CDR3 protein, called by TCRdb with MiXCR from the multiplex PCR reads. The sample lists 120,000 or so distinct CDR3 sequences; 66% were seen once. The sequenced sample consisted of lung tumor tissue. The origin of the receptors is a man younger than 40 with non-small cell lung cancer.

The sample holds a few counts of this clonotype. A much more abundant neighbour one base away suggests this may be a read error. The CDR3, as DNA: TGCAGTGCCCCTCCGGGACCCCTAGGCGAGAAGTTCTTC. Protein sequence: CSAPPGPLGEKFF. This sequence joins TRBV20-1 and TRBJ2-1; tentatively, D is TRBD1 or TRBD2 (5 bases each). V shed 6 bases and J shed 14 bases, with 23 bases lying between them. Germline V gene data show CDR1 as DFQATT and CDR2 as SNEGSKA (reference sequence). CDR3 length: 13 residues.

The genes are TRBV6-5 and TRBJ1-2; the D is unclear. Germline V gives CDR1 MNHEY, CDR2 SVGAGI. This CDR3 comprises 17 residues. V was shortened by 0 bases and J by 13 bases, with 27 bases between the two germline ends. The DNA of the CDR3 is TGTGCCAGCAGTTACTCGCCCGAGTCTATTCAGGACTATGACTGCACCTTC. Translation gives CASSYSPESIQDYDCTF.

In regard to this clonotype: A much larger clone differs by one base, so this may be a read error. The chain has TRBV12-5 and TRBJ2-5; possibly TRBD1 for D (6 bases). V lost 3 bases to trimming and J lost 6 bases, with 11 bases between them. CDR1 and CDR2 from the germline V gene are LGHNT and FRNRAP. CDR3 length: 13 amino acids. DNA of the CDR3: TGTGCTAGTGGTTTCACAGGGCTAAAGACCCAGTACTTC. It encodes CASGFTGLKTQYF.

This clonotype came up many times. This chain links TRBV11-2 with TRBJ1-2; D remains unclear. The CDR3 has 14 residues. The V gene lost 5 bases and the J gene lost 0 bases, with 10 bases spanning the gap. Per germline, CDR1 SGHAT and CDR2 FQNNGV. The CDR3 is CASSPGPPNYGYTF. In DNA, the CDR3 is TGTGCCAGCAGCCCCGGGCCGCCTAACTATGGCTACACCTTC.

This clonotype appeared a single time. With a much larger clone just one base away, this may be a read error. This chain connects TRBV6-5 to TRBJ2-7; D ambiguous. The CDR3 sequence is 15 residues long. Germline assignment: CDR1 MNHEY and CDR2 SVGAGI. Here the CDR3 reads CASSYSLGNSYVQYF. CDR3 nucleotide sequence: TGTGCCAGCAGTTACTCGTTGGGAAACTCCTACGTGCAGTACTTC.

On this clonotype: Germline and junction disagree at one end, which may indicate a read error. The CDR3: CSAKSGTNSNHPQHF. The DNA for the CDR3 is TGCAGTGCTAAGTCCGGGACTAATAGCAATCATCCCCAGCATTTT. The gene calls are TRBV20-1 and TRBJ1-5; possible D gene TRBD1, 5 bases. The CDR3 loop spans 15 amino acids. In germline, CDR1 is DFQATT, CDR2 SNEGSKA (reference sequence).

Worth noting for this clonotype: At one boundary the junction diverges from the germline segment, which might be a read error. The chain joins TRBV29-1 to TRBJ2-1; possibly TRBD1 for D (6 bases). Germline V lookup: CDR1 SQVTM, CDR2 ANQGSEA. This CDR3 has 13 amino acids. The CDR3, as DNA: TGCAGCGTTGAAGGGACAGTCGGCAATAAGCAGTTCTTC. Amino acids: CSVEGTVGNKQFF.

V is TRBV18 and J is TRBJ2-7, with 11 bases fitting TRBD2. J lost 7 bases, V lost 3 bases, and 8 bases had no gene match. The length of the CDR3 is 15 residues. CDR1 and CDR2 from the germline V gene are KGHSH and LQKENI. CDR3: CASSPLAGGLLEQYF. The CDR3 region has the DNA TGTGCCAGCTCACCTCTAGCGGGGGGTCTTCTGGAGCAGTACTTC.

A word on this clonotype: The CDR3 ends on some other residue instead of the conserved phenylalanine or tryptophan, so this is likely a read error. The limits of the CDR3 on the DNA are not certain, so only TCRdb's listed CDR3 is given. This rearrangement joins TRBV11-2 to TRBJ2-3; the table's TRBD2 call for D was not verified on the DNA. The germline V gene encodes CDR1 SGHAT and CDR2 FQNNGV. The CDR3 is 14 amino acids in total, end residues counted. The CDR3 protein is CASSPTVRADTQYY.

In its sample, this clonotype was seen once. At one end, the junction sequence differs from germline, possibly due to a read error. The V call is TRBV7-3, the J call TRBJ2-5; 11 bases fit TRBD2. CDR3 length equals 14 residues. Germline V gene sequence: CDR1 SGHTA, CDR2 FQGTGA. For the CDR3, the DNA is TGTGCCAGCAGCGTAACTAGCGGGGGAGAGACCCAGTACTTC. Its translation is CASSVTSGGETQYF.

Points on this clonotype: It may be a read error: a sequence one base away is much more abundant. The chain carries TRBV10-3 and TRBJ1-4; the D gene is possibly TRBD1 (6 bases). The germline V gene has CDR1 ENHRY and CDR2 SYGVKD. V was clipped by 5 bases and J by 4 bases, with 14 bases between them. The length of the CDR3 is 15 residues. CDR3 sequence reads: CAISQGHWSNEKLFF. The CDR3 DNA sequence: TGTGCCATCAGTCAGGGGCATTGGAGTAATGAAAAACTGTTTTTT.

This clonotype occurred many times. The chain employs TRBV24-1 and TRBJ1-1; 7 positions match TRBD1. Germline V gene sequence: CDR1 KGHDR, CDR2 SFDVKD. The CDR3 loop spans 14 amino acids. The J segment lost 1 base and the V segment lost 5 bases, leaving 3 bases of the junction unmatched. Here the CDR3 reads CATSGRTGNTEAFF. The DNA for the CDR3 is TGTGCCACCAGTGGACGGACAGGGAACACTGAAGCTTTCTTT.

As for this clonotype: A much larger clone differs by one base, so this may be a read error. The chain employs TRBV29-1 and TRBJ2-7; 8 bases align to TRBD2. CDR3 length: 14 amino acids. The germline V gene has CDR1 SQVTM and CDR2 ANQGSEA. This CDR3 is CNVGVGTRTSEQYF. CDR3 coding DNA: TGCAACGTTGGAGTGGGGACTAGGACTAGCGAGCAGTACTTC.